This TCR beta chain was identified during a study of cytomegalovirus exposure and HLA in healthy donors (dated by TCRdb to 2015 to 2018). At the level of the whole study: In an earlier analysis of about 560 of the donors, 276 Gb of sequence data and 120 million or so unique TCR beta sequences from roughly 180 million T cells were reported. About 320 gigabases of sequencing data and approximately 80 million unique TCR sequences were included in an early release covering under 650 HLA-typed donors. Among the roughly 410 genotyped donors, under 90% belonged to the genetic ancestry cluster associated with self-reported Caucasian donors. The study aimed to test whether cataloging public T cell receptors could reveal signatures of past pathogen exposure. The study profiled the T cell repertoires of more than 500 subjects by immunosequencing and related them to cytomegalovirus serostatus. Besides the first cohort of approximately 670 subjects, a separate validation cohort made up of over a hundred different subjects was used. To predict cytomegalovirus infection status, the study combined high-throughput TCR immunosequencing, statistical association of individual TCRs with disease status, and machine learning. A later analysis re-analyzed previously published TCR beta repertoires from 666 donors and added high-resolution HLA genotyping to study TCR occurrence patterns. Rather than drawing on any new phenotypic data, the later analysis identified candidate immune exposures from TCR beta sequences and the way those sequences occurred across donors. An earlier analysis of 587 of the donors applied high-throughput TCR beta sequencing to assess whether each TCR beta V gene segment acted as functional or pseudogenic. Donor age, sex, ethnicity and CMV serostatus were compiled together with the repertoire data. A later genetic analysis took genome-wide SNP genotypes for about 65% of the 666 donors and used that subset as a discovery cohort. Every discovery cohort repertoire had been produced on one sequencing platform. HLA typing covered class I and class II loci at four-digit resolution. Typing coverage differed by locus: A, B, C, DRB1 and DQB1 were typed in about 620-630 donors, DQA1 in around 500, DPA1 in nearly 610, and DPB1 in 400 to 490. Five DR-DQ haplotypes were treated as single units for association and clustering because of strong linkage in the cohort. Across approximately 400 genotyped donors of the cohort, an average of roughly 200,000 unique TCR beta nucleotide sequences per donor were sequenced, and approximately 17% of those sequences were non-productive. General findings and caveats noted by the study authors: Only TCR beta chains were sequenced in this cohort, and the absence of alpha or paired-chain data limited detectable features. A total of fewer than 200 TCR beta chains were listed by the study as associated with cytomegalovirus. Linkage disequilibrium might explain the correlated functional status among segregating V segments, but an unknown experimental factor could not be ruled out. Several of the top co-occurrence clusters appeared to be linked to parvovirus B19, influenza, CMV and Epstein-Barr virus, according to a later analysis. A later genetic analysis associated a missense DCLRE1C variant with V-gene and J-gene trimming of TCR beta chains, and an independent cohort replicated the association. In vitro tests confirmed that a few of the cytomegalovirus-associated TCR beta chains recognize cytomegalovirus antigens. A further reported finding was that TCR beta sequences accurately predicted the HLA-A and HLA-B alleles for most subjects in the first cohort. In an earlier analysis of about 600 of the donors, most TCR beta V segments appeared in productive rearrangements about 90% or about 30% of the time, broadly matching IMGT annotations. When HLA alleles, especially DR and DQ, strongly co-occurred, attributing TCR associations to individual alleles was difficult. CMV serostatus was the only immune exposure information available for the cohort. The authors suggested that the approach could potentially be generalized to other disease states and immunological phenotypes. According to a later analysis, most CMV-associated TCR beta chains appeared to be HLA-restricted, and the HLA associations seemed to be driven largely by CMV exposure. Because HLA typing was unavailable for some donors at each locus, only the typed subset was used in association tests. Most TCR sequences were seen in very few donors, while some public TCRs were found in many individuals. A later analysis associated about 17,000 TCR beta sequences with specific HLA alleles at a false discovery rate of 0.05. The presence/absence analyses assumed that sequencing depth was roughly uniform across donors, and that assumption may not be true. A group of highly shared sequence variants was considered likely to be a technical artifact of the sequencing pipeline. According to a later genetic analysis, donors in an Asian-associated ancestry cluster had fewer N-insertions in productive TCRs than the approximately 670-donor mean. Compared with equally common non-associated chains, HLA-associated TCR beta chains in a later analysis were more clonally expanded and had lower generation probabilities. In a later analysis, the rate of TCR association differed among HLA loci, with DRB1 alleles having the most associated TCRs and HLA-C alleles having the fewest. Cytomegalovirus status was reported to be diagnosed by the classifier with high specificity and sensitivity in both the original and validation cohorts. About 15 rarely observed V segments, including chromosome 9 orphons, were excluded from the earlier analysis of some 590 of the donors because counts were too low.

Libraries were built with the immunoSEQ multiplex PCR assay. For the multiplex PCR, a mixture combining 60 forward primers for TCR Vbeta segments and 13 reverse primers for TCR Jbeta segments was used. The CDR3 region of rearranged TCR beta genes was amplified from genomic DNA by a multiplex PCR assay. The Illumina HiSeq System was used to sequence the amplified TCR beta libraries as 87-base-pair reads. The authors processed their data as follows. A later analysis tallied approximately 87 million unique TCR beta chains across the 666 repertoires, and some 12 million of those chains were shared by two or more donors. A nearest-neighbor algorithm error-corrected the raw reads and collapsed the reads into unique sequences, merging closely related sequences to remove PCR and sequencing errors. V, D and J gene segments were assigned by aligning CDR3 sequences to IMGT reference sequences. For a sequence to be retained, a match of at least six nucleotides to both a V gene segment and a J gene segment was required. Rearrangements were called productive when the CDR3 lacked stop codons and stayed in frame with V and J; all others were non-productive. CDR3 was defined by IMGT convention, running from the second conserved V-encoded cysteine to the conserved J-encoded phenylalanine. The earlier analysis of 500 to 650 of the donors excluded any sequence lacking an unambiguous match to a single V gene segment. In an earlier analysis of approximately 560 of the donors, a V segment was called functional when productive rearrangements were above 56.7%, and segregating when the standard deviation between donors exceeded 5%. A statistical classification framework was developed to diagnose cytomegalovirus status using the catalog of TCR beta chain sequences. In a later analysis, V and J genes were assigned by comparing TCR nucleotide sequences against IMGT/GENE-DB human TR gene sequences. A later analysis assigned CDR3 sequences and most-parsimonious VDJ recombination scenarios with the TCRdist pipeline. In a later analysis, each TCR beta chain was defined by its CDR3 amino acid sequence together with its V-gene family, and reads without a unique V-gene family were excluded. In a later analysis, fewer than 600 highly shared, low-generation-probability nucleotide sequences were removed to address suspected cross-contamination and a sequencing artifact. A later analysis calculated a clonal expansion index for each public chain from normalized within-repertoire ranks of inferred template counts. A later analysis computed generation probabilities with a VDJ recombination model fitted to out-of-frame rearrangements, and checked the results against IGoR. In a later analysis, TCR-TCR, TCR-HLA and TCR-CMV co-occurrence was scored with hypergeometric tests, and a repertoire-size bias correction was applied to TCR pairs. To estimate false discovery rates, a later analysis permuted the HLA or CMV assignments 20 times. A later analysis grouped co-occurring TCRs with DBSCAN, adding TCRdist sequence similarity when clustering within HLA-allele-positive subsets. Co-occurrence clustering excluded repertoires with fewer than 30,000 or more than 120,000 public chains, plus five with anomalous nucleotide sharing. What TCRdb holds here is the immuneACCESS table cut down to in-frame rearrangements. Part of the clones is not present; checked against another copy, under half of the missing clones reflect an unresolved V gene, and the others are unexplained. V, J and clone size derive from that table, while D and trimming were established from the DNA sequence. This sample comprises 40,000 to 45,000 clones, roughly half of them detected only once. The top ten constitute roughly an eighth of the sample.

The sample holds a few counts of this clone. No antigen is known for it. No much larger clone exists at a distance of one base, and base qualities are not known. The cohort consisted of 650 to 700 healthy bone marrow donors. Cohort members were all nominally healthy when sampled, although unrecorded immune exposures were likely present. Of the 700 or so cohort members, about 290 had a positive CMV serostatus and just over 350 had a negative one, while no CMV serostatus was recorded for the donor. A peripheral blood sample was collected from each donor, and TCR beta sequencing was performed on peripheral blood mononuclear cells. Genomic DNA extraction from the blood cell samples was performed with the Qiagen DNeasy Blood Extraction Kit. This TCR was sampled from a human donor in good health. The sample consisted of PBMCs.

The CDR3 is CASSQGGLGGHTEAFF. The nucleotide sequence reads TGTGCCAGCAGCCAAGGAGGGTTGGGAGGTCACACTGAAGCTTTCTTT. The rearranged chain carries TRBV5-4 and TRBJ1-1; no D gene is confidently identified. Spanning cysteine to phenylalanine, the CDR3 consists of 16 amino acids. Only the CDR3 region is kept as DNA, spanning 48 bases read in frame from base 1. From the germline V gene (reference sequence), CDR1 is SGHNT and CDR2 is YYREEE. V loses 4 bases of germline sequence and J loses 3 bases, and the interval between the two ends is 19 bases. The variable domain in full, with residues beyond the CDR3 obtained from the reference TRBV5-4 and TRBJ1-1 genes, is ETGVTQSPTHLIKTRGQQVTLRCSSQSGHNTVSWYQQALGQGPQFIFQYYREEENGRGNFPPRFSGLQFPNYSSELNVNALELDDSALYLCASSQGGLGGHTEAFFGQGTRLTVV.